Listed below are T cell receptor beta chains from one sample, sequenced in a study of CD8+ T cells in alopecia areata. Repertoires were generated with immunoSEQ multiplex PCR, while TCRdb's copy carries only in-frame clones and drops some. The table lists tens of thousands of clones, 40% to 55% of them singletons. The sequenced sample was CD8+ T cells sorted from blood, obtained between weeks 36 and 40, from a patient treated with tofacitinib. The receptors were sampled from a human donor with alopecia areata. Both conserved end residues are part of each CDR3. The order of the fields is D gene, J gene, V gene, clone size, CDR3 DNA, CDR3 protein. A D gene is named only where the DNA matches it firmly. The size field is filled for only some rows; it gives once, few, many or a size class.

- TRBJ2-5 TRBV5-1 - TGCGCCAGCAGCTTGCACCTGACAGGGACGGCGGGGGAGACCCAGTACTTC CASSLHLTGTAGETQYF
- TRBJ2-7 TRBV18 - TGTGCCAGCTCACCAGACCACTCCTACGAGCAGTACTTC CASSPDHSYEQYF
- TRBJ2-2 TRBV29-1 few TGCAGCGTTGCAGTCAGGACAAACACCGGGGAGCTGTTTTTT CSVAVRTNTGELFF
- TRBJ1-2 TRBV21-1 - TGTGCCAGCAGGACAGAGCTTGGGGGCTCGTACTATGGCTACACCTTC CASRTELGGSYYGYTF
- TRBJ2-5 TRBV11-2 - TGTGCCAGCAGCTTAATCCGGGCCCCTGGGGAGACCCAGTACTTC CASSLIRAPGETQYF
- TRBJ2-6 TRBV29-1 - TGCAGCGTTAGGGGCGACTCCTCTGGGGCCAACGTCCTGACTTTC CSVRGDSSGANVLTF
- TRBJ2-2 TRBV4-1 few TGCGCCAGCAGCCAAGTCTCAGGGGTCCGGCTAGCGGCAACCGGGGAGCTGTTTTTT CASSQVSGVRLAATGELFF
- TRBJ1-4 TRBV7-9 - TGTGCCAGCAGCTTTTCAGGCGGGGAACTGTTTTTT CASSFSGGELFF
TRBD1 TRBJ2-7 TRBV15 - TGTGCCACCAGCAGCCGGGACAGGGGGAACGAGCAGTACTTC CATSSRDRGNEQYF
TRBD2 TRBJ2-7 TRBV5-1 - TGCGCCAGCACTCTAGCGGGAGGGTCGGGCGAGCAGTACTTC CASTLAGGSGEQYF
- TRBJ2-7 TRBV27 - TGTGCCAGCGGACCTTACGAGCAGTACTTC CASGPYEQYF
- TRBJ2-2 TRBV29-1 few TGCAGCGCAATGACAGTGAACACCGGGGAGCTGTTTTTT CSAMTVNTGELFF
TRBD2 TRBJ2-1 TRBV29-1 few TGCAGCGTTGAACAAGCGGGAAGGGTGTTCTTC CSVEQAGRVFF
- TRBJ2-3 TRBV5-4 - TGTGCCAGCAGACTGAGCCCGCAGGATACGCAGTATTTT CASRLSPQDTQYF
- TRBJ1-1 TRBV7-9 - TGTGCCACCAACCGCGGGGGGGGCACTGAAGCTTTCTTT CATNRGGGTEAFF
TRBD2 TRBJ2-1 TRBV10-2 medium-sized TGCGCCAGCAGTGGAGGACTAGTCTACAATGAGCAGTTCTTC CASSGGLVYNEQFF
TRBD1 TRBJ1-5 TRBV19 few TGTGCCAGTAGTATGGGAGGGACAGCCTATCAGCCCCAGCATTTT CASSMGGTAYQPQHF